One sample yielded the 21 T cell receptor beta chains listed below, sequenced in a study of blood T cell repertoires in COVID-19. TCRdb keeps only in-frame clones here, not all; method: immunoSEQ multiplex PCR. Of 150,000 to 180,000 clones in the sample, 70% to 90% were seen once. The sequenced sample was peripheral blood. All receptors derive from a woman in her 70s with acute or convalescent COVID-19.

The V gene is TRBV9, the J gene TRBJ1-2, with D tentatively TRBD1 (5 bases). Trimming took off 0 bases at V and 1 base at J, with 22 bases between the two ends. CDR1 is SGDLS and CDR2 is YYNGEE in the germline V gene. The CDR3 consists of 19 residues. The CDR3 region is CASSVATTTSAGINYGYTF. CDR3 bases: TGTGCCAGCAGCGTAGCTACAACTACTAGCGCAGGGATTAACTATGGCTACACCTTC.

The chain carries TRBV5-6 and TRBJ2-3; D unresolved. Between the trimmed V and J ends, which lost 0 bases and 2 bases, there was a span of 10 bases. Germline V gene data show CDR1 as SGHDT and CDR2 as YYEEEE. There are 15 residues in the CDR3. This CDR3 is CASSLDSLFTDTQYF. CDR3 nucleotide sequence: TGTGCCAGCAGCTTGGACAGTCTTTTCACAGATACGCAGTATTTT. The variable domain in full, with the rest retrieved from reference TRBV5-6 and TRBJ2-3, is DAGVTQSPTHLIKTRGQQVTLRCSPKSGHDTVSWYQQALGQGPQFIFQYYEEEERQRGNFPDRFSGHQFPNYSSELNVNALLLGDSALYLCASSLDSLFTDTQYFGPGTRLTVL.

The chain employs TRBV5-1 and TRBJ2-5; 8 nucleotides agree with TRBD2. Germline loops: CDR1 SGHRS, CDR2 YFSETQ. The CDR3 has 14 amino acids. J gave up 7 bases and V 4 bases, and 9 bases lay outside the gene matches. CDR3 sequence: CASSTGTSSGTQYF. Here the CDR3 DNA reads TGCGCCAGCAGCACCGGGACTAGTAGTGGGACCCAGTACTTC.

The chain employs TRBV29-1 and TRBJ1-1, with TRBD1 identical over 8 bases. J lost 7 bases, V lost 2 bases, and 6 bases had no gene match. Germline V lookup: CDR1 SQVTM, CDR2 ANQGSEA. The CDR3 loop spans 13 amino acids. The CDR3 is CSVERDRGIEAFF. CDR3 bases: TGCAGCGTTGAACGAGACAGGGGAATTGAAGCTTTCTTT.

The sample holds a few counts of this clone. The V call is TRBV6-2 or TRBV6-3, the J call TRBJ2-7; D might be TRBD2 (6 bases). This CDR3 contains 14 residues. Trimming stripped 6 bases from V and 4 bases from J, with 16 bases between. The V gene's germline CDR1 is MNHEY and CDR2 SVGEGT. CDR3 protein: CASSPSDGTYEQYF. The CDR3 DNA follows: TGTGCCAGCAGCCCCTCCGACGGGACTTACGAGCAGTACTTC.

This clone was seen a single time. The rearrangement uses TRBV7-2 and TRBJ1-1; D is uncertain. V lost 1 base to trimming and J lost 4 bases, with 10 bases between them. Germline V lookup: CDR1 SGHTA, CDR2 FQGNSA. The CDR3 consists of 14 residues. The CDR3, as DNA: TGTGCCAGCAGCTTAGGAGGGAGTCGCACTGAAGCTTTCTTT. Amino acids: CASSLGGSRTEAFF.

J is TRBJ1-2 and V is TRBV19; D is possibly TRBD1 (5 bases). Germline V CDR1 and CDR2: LNHDA, SQIVND (reference sequence). The CDR3 length is 12 residues. The ends were cut back, 3 bases at V and 10 bases at J, with 12 bases in the middle. The CDR3 DNA reads as TGTGCCAGTAGTATGGGGCGTTTAGACTACACCTTC. It translates to CASSMGRLDYTF.

This chain uses TRBV12-5 with TRBJ1-2; 7 nucleotides match TRBD1. The CDR3 totals 14 residues. J was trimmed by 14 bases and V by 4 bases; bases with no gene match: 16. Germline V lookup: CDR1 LGHNT, CDR2 FRNRAP. The CDR3 DNA follows: TGTGCTAGTGGTTGGATGGACAGGATTATGGTGGGGACCTTC. Its translation: CASGWMDRIMVGTF.

The CDR3 nucleotides are TGTGCCAGCAGTTACTCGGGACAGGGGGCTGAAAAACTGTTTTTT. Amino acid sequence: CASSYSGQGAEKLFF. This chain joins TRBV6-5 and TRBJ1-4; 12 positions agree with TRBD1. V lost 0 bases to trimming and J lost 7 bases; unmatched junction nucleotides: 0. Germline V lookup: CDR1 MNHEY, CDR2 SVGAGI. The CDR3 spans 15 residues.

This chain links TRBV6-1 with TRBJ2-7, with TRBD1 identical over 9 bases. This CDR3 has 14 amino acids. Per the germline V gene, CDR1 is MNHNS and CDR2 is SASEGT. Trimming took 3 bases from V and 0 from J; bases not matched to a gene: 0. CDR3 residues: CASSEDRGSYEQYV. In DNA, the CDR3 is TGTGCCAGCAGTGAGGACAGGGGCTCCTACGAGCAGTACGTC.

The V gene is TRBV21-1, the J gene TRBJ1-2; the tabulated D call, TRBD1, remains unverified against the DNA. TRBV21-1 is a pseudogene. This CDR3 is built from 13 residues. The CDR3 nucleotides read TGTGCCAGCAGCTCCCTGACAGGGGATGGCTACACCTTC. Protein sequence: CASSSLTGDGYTF.

This chain links TRBV7-2 with TRBJ2-1, with a weak D call TRBD2 (6 bases). Germline V gene data show CDR1 as SGHTA and CDR2 as FQGNSA. The CDR3 has 15 residues. With 1 base removed from V and 4 bases from J, the gap between germline ends came to 11 bases. The CDR3: CASSLGTTTYNEQFF. The CDR3, as DNA: TGTGCCAGCAGCTTAGGGACTACAACGTACAATGAGCAGTTCTTC.

This rearrangement joins TRBV2 to TRBJ2-3, with TRBD2 matching over 10 bases. Trimming cost V 7 bases and J 7 bases; bases outside gene matches: 20. Germline V gene data show CDR1 as SNHLY and CDR2 as FYNNEI. The CDR3 has 18 amino acids. The CDR3 loop reads CASILGPGSGGAVNTQYF. In DNA, the CDR3 is TGTGCCAGCATTCTAGGGCCCGGAAGCGGGGGGGCCGTAAATACGCAGTATTTT.

The CDR3 DNA follows: TGTGCCAGCAGCCGAGACTACAGGGGTTCCGAGCAGTACGTC. It specifies CASSRDYRGSEQYV. This chain joins TRBV6-1 and TRBJ2-7, with 7 bases matching TRBD1. After removal of 6 bases from V and 6 bases from J, the junction contained 11 bases not matched to a gene. Germline V gene sequence: CDR1 MNHNS, CDR2 SASEGT. The CDR3 covers 14 residues.

The rearrangement links TRBV4-2 to TRBJ1-4; a weak D match, TRBD1 (5 bases). Trimming cost V 4 bases and J 7 bases, with 16 bases left between them. Germline CDR1 and CDR2: LGHNA and YNFKEQ. This CDR3 contains 15 residues. CDR3 bases: TGTGCCAGCAGCCCTCGGTCCCAGGGAGGTGAAAAACTGTTTTTT. This encodes CASSPRSQGGEKLFF.

This chain uses TRBV7-2 with TRBJ1-6; D perhaps matches TRBD1 (5 bases). CDR3 length equals 15 residues. Trimming left V 3 bases short and J 10 bases short, with 16 bases between. Germline V gene sequence: CDR1 SGHTA, CDR2 FQGNSA. The CDR3 loop reads CASSFQTDPSSPLHF. The DNA of the CDR3 is TGTGCCAGCAGCTTCCAGACAGATCCTTCCTCACCCCTCCACTTT.

The chain recombines TRBV24-1 with TRBJ1-2; unclear D gene. The CDR3 is 13 residues long. V was trimmed by 9 bases and J by 3 bases, leaving 13 bases between them. Looked up from germline, CDR1 is KGHDR and CDR2 is SFDVKD. The CDR3 reads CATSTGVDYGYTF. As DNA, the CDR3 is TGTGCCACCTCTACCGGGGTTGACTATGGCTACACCTTC.

CDR3 nucleotides: TGTGCCAGCAGCCGCGACAGCGCGACTGAAGCTTTCTTT. Its protein is CASSRDSATEAFF. This chain uses TRBV5-4 with TRBJ1-1; D possibly corresponds to TRBD1 (5 bases). This CDR3 has 13 residues. Germline V lookup: CDR1 SGHNT, CDR2 YYREEE (reference sequence). V was trimmed by 4 bases and J by 5 bases, leaving 12 bases between them.

CDR3 coding DNA: TGTGCCAGTACCGATCGGGACAGGGGGCAAGAGACCCAGTACTTC. Residues: CASTDRDRGQETQYF. The rearrangement uses TRBV19 and TRBJ2-5; 11 positions match TRBD1. V was clipped by 7 bases and J by 2 bases; unmatched bases: 6. The CDR3 loop spans 15 amino acids. Per germline, CDR1 LNHDA and CDR2 SQIVND (reference sequence).

The V and J genes are TRBV28 and TRBJ2-1, with 7 bases that match TRBD2. With V trimmed by 2 bases and J by 2 bases, 6 bases remained unmatched. This CDR3 region has 16 residues. Germline V gene data show CDR1 as MDHEN and CDR2 as SYDVKM. The CDR3 protein is CASSLGGGPPYNEQFF. The DNA for the CDR3 is TGTGCCAGCAGTTTAGGGGGGGGTCCCCCCTACAATGAGCAGTTCTTC.

The chain employs TRBV21-1 and TRBJ1-5. TRBV21-1 is shown as a pseudogene. This CDR3 region has 12 residues. The chain's CDR3 is CATEGGNQPQHF. Written as DNA, the CDR3 is TGTGCCACAGAGGGAGGCAATCAGCCCCAGCATTTT.